One TCR beta chain is described in this entry. These data belong to a study of blood T cell repertoires in COVID-19. Germline-derived CDR1 and CDR2 are LNHDA and SQIVND (reference sequence). The CDR3 contains 14 residues. The V and J ends lost 6 bases and 1 base respectively, with 12 bases between them. As originally analysed: Reference gene primer amplification gave estimated nucleated cell counts. Clones were sequenced by immunoSEQ multiplex PCR, and TCRdb holds only the in-frame ones, with some missing. Clone size and the V and J calls come from that table; the DNA yielded D and trimming. The sample yields tens of thousands of clones, 88% seen once.

The sample was peripheral blood. This chain joins TRBV19 and TRBJ1-2; a weak D match, TRBD1 (5 bases). The TCR sequence derives from a woman of 80 years or more with acute or convalescent COVID-19. The chain's CDR3 is CASRSREGNYGYTF. In nucleotides, the CDR3 is TGTGCCAGTAGAAGCAGGGAAGGTAACTATGGCTACACCTTC.